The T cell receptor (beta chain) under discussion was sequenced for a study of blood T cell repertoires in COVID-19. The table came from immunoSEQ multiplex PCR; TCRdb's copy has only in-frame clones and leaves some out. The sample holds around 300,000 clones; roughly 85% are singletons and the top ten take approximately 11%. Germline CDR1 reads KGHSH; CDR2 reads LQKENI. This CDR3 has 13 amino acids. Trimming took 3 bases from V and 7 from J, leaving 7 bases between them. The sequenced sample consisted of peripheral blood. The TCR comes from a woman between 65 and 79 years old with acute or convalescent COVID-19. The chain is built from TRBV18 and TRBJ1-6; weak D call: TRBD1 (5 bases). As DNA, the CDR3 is TGTGCCAGCTCACCGGGGCAAAATTCACCCCTCCACTTT. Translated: CASSPGQNSPLHF. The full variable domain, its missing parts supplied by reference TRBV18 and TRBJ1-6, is NAGVMQNPRHLVRRRGQEARLRCSPMKGHSHVYWYRQLPEEGLKFMVYLQKENIIDESGMPKERFSAEFPKEGPSILRIQQVVRGDSAAYFCASSPGQNSPLHFGNGTRLTVT.